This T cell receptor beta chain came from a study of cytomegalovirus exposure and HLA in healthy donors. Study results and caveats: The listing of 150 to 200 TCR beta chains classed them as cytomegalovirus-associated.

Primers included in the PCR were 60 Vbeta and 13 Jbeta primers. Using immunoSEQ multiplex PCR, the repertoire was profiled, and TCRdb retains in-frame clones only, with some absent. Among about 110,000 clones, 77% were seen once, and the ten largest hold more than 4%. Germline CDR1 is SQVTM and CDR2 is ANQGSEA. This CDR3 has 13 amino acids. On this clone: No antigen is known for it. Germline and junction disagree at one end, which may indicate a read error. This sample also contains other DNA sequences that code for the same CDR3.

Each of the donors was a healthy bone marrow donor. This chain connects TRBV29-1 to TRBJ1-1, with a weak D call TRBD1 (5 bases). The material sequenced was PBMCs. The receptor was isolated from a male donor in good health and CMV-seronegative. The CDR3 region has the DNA TGTAGCGTTGAACTCCGCAGGGACACTGAAGCTTTCTTT. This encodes CSVELRRDTEAFF.